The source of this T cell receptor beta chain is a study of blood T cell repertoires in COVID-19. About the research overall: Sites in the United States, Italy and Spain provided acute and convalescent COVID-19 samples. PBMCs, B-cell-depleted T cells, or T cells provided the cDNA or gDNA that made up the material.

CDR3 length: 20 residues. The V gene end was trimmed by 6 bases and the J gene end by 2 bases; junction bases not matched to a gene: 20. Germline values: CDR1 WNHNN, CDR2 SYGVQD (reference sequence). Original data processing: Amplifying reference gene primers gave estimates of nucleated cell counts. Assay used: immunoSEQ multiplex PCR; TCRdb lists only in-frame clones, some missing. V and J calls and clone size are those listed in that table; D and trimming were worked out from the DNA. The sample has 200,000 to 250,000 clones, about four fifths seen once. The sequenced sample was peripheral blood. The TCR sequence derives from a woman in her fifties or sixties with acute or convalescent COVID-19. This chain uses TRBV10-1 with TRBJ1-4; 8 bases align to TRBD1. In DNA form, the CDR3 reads TGCGCCAGCAGATCTACCGGACAGGGTTGGGTTGGGTCGACTAATGAAAAACTGTTTTTT. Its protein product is CASRSTGQGWVGSTNEKLFF.